This TCR beta chain was obtained from a study of blood T cell repertoires in COVID-19 (dated by TCRdb to between 2020 and 2021). The study in broad terms: Collaborator samples came from the United States, Italy and Spain and covered acute and convalescent phases of COVID-19. HLA class I and class II types, where available, came from metadata supplied by the sample provider rather than from assay-based typing. The material from the prospective study consisted of cDNA or gDNA derived from T cells, B-cell-depleted T cells, or PBMCs. The repertoires were released in a freely available public database intended as a resource for research on the immune response to SARS-CoV-2. A de-identified subject ID, COVID-19 status, age in years and sex were almost always included in the sample metadata. The dataset comprised deeply sampled blood TCRbeta repertoires from subjects exposed to, actively infected with, or recovered from COVID-19. The samples were drawn from two sources: the first 160 participants of the ongoing ImmuneRACE study, and about 1,300 subjects contributed by 6 global collaborators. Results the study describes overall, beyond this receptor: Clinical and demographic metadata were provided uncurated, with the amount varying by source and participant.

V loses 10 bases, J loses 2 bases, and the germline ends lie 13 bases apart. Spanning cysteine to phenylalanine, the CDR3 consists of 13 amino acids. Left in the record is the CDR3 DNA by itself, 39 bases read in frame from the first base. The germline V gene supplies CDR1 MNHEY and CDR2 SVGAGI. For this clone: This clone's antigen is unknown. No much larger clone exists at a distance of one base, and base qualities are not known.

TCRbeta CDR3 regions were amplified from genomic DNA by means of the immunoSEQ Assay, a bias-controlled multiplex PCR. The source study handled its data this way. The number of nucleated cells in each sample was estimated from the amplification of reference gene primers within the assay. Sequence reads were collapsed and filtered to measure the absolute abundance of every unique TCRbeta CDR3 rearrangement. For each sample, productive Simpson clonality was calculated as the square root of Simpson's diversity index over productive rearrangements. The source is immuneACCESS, and TCRdb retained only in-frame sequences with V and J called. Part of the clones is not carried over; for the studies checked, unresolved V genes explain less than half of this, and the remainder is unexplained. D and trimming were read from the DNA, whereas the V and J calls and clone size are those reported in that table. Within this sample are about 300,000 clones, with 85% to 90% of them counted one time only. More than 9% of the sample is held by the ten biggest clonotypes.

Participants in the prospective study were aged roughly 18 to 100 years, lived in 20 to 30 United States geographic areas, and enrolled through a virtual design. In the prospective study, participants were assigned to cohorts based on the clinical history participants reported in a screening survey and a study questionnaire. Recovered participants in ImmuneRACE Cohort 3 were defined by two consecutive negative NP/OP PCR tests, clearance by a healthcare professional, or resolution of symptoms. Each participant in the prospective study had whole blood, serum and a nasopharyngeal or oropharyngeal swab collected by mobile phlebotomists. Participants in the prospective study had the option to provide additional blood draws and questionnaires over a roughly 2-month period. Before DNA extraction, blood samples from the prospective study were shipped at room temperature or frozen.

Recombination connected TRBV6-5 to TRBJ2-3; the D segment could be TRBD1, given 6 matching bases. The sequence was collected from a woman aged 18-29 years who had recovered from COVID-19. Sequencing was done on a sample of PBMCs or T cells enriched from blood (not recorded which). The CDR3 region has the sequence CAIGTSLTDTQYF. The nucleotide sequence reads TGTGCCATAGGGACAAGCCTCACAGATACGCAGTATTTT.